This TCR beta chain originates from a study of CD4+ T cells in melanoma. General study points: A reported correlation linked neoantigen-specific CD4+ T cells to CD8+, macrophage and B cell function. In melanoma, neoantigen-specific CD4+ T cells reportedly differed in differentiation state.

Sequenced by immunoSEQ multiplex PCR; TCRdb stores in-frame clones only, minus some. The sample yields roughly 150,000 clones, about nine tenths seen once. For this clone: As yet, its antigen is unknown.

This CDR3 region has 15 residues. Looked up from germline, CDR1 is SGHNT and CDR2 is YYREEE (reference sequence). The ends lost 4 bases at V and 5 bases at J; junction bases unmatched: 9. The sequence was obtained from a human donor with melanoma. This chain connects TRBV5-4 to TRBJ2-5, with TRBD1 identical over 9 bases. This CDR3 is CASSTRQGGGETQYF. Written as DNA, the CDR3 is TGTGCCAGCAGCACCCGACAGGGGGGCGGTGAGACCCAGTACTTC.